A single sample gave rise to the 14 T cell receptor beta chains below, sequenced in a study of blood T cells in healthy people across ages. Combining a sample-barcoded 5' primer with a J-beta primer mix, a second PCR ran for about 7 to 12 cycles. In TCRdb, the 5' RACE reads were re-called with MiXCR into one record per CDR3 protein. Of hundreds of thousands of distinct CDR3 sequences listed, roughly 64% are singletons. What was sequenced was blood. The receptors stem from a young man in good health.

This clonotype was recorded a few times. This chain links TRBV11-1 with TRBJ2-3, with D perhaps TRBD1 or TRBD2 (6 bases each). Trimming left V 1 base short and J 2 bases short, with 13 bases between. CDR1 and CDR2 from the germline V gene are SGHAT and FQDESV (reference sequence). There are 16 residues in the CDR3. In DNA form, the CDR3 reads TGTGCCAGCAGCTTAGAGGGGGGATCGGACACAGATACGCAGTATTTT. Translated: CASSLEGGSDTDTQYF.

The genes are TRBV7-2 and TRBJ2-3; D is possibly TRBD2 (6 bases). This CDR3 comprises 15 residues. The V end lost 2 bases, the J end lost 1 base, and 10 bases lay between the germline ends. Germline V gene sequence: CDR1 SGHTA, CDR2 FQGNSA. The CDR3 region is CASSLIAEGTDTQYF. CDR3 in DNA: TGTGCCAGCAGCTTAATAGCGGAGGGCACAGATACGCAGTATTTT.

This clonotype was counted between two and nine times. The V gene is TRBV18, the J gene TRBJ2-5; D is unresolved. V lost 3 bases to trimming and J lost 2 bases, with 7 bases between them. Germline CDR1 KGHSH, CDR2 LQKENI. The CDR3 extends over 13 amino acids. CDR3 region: CASSPARQETQYF. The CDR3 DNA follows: TGTGCCAGCTCACCGGCCAGGCAAGAGACCCAGTACTTC.

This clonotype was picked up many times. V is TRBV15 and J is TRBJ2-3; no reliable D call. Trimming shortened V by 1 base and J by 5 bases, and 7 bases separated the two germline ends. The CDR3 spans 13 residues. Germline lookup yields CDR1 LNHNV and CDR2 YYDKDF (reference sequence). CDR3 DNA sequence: TGTGCCACCAGCAGAGGGCTAGGAGATACGCAGTATTTT. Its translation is CATSRGLGDTQYF.

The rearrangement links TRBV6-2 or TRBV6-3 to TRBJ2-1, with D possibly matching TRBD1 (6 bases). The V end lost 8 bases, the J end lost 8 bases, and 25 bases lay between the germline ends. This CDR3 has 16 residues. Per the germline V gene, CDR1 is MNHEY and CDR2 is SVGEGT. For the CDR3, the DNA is TGTGCCAGCTCGAAGGATGGGCAGGGGATAGTCTATGAGCAGTTCTTC. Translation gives CASSKDGQGIVYEQFF.

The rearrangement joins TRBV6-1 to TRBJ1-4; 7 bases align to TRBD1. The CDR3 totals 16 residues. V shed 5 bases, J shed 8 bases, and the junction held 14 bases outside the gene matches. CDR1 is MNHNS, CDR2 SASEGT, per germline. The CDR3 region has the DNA TGTGCCAGCAGTCTTAGCCTACAGGGGAGATGGGAAAAACTGTTTTTT. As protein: CASSLSLQGRWEKLFF.

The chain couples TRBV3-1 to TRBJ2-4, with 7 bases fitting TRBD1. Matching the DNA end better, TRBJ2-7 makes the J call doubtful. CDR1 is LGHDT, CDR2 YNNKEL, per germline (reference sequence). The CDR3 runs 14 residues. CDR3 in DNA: TGTGCCAGCAGCCAATCAGGGGGTACCCACGAGCAGTACTTC. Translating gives CASSQSGGTHEQYF.

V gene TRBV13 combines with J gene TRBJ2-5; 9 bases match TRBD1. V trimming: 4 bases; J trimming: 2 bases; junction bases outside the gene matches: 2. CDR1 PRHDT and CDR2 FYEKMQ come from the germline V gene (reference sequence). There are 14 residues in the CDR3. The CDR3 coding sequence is TGTGCCAGCAGCTCCGGGACAGGGCAAGAGACCCAGTACTTC. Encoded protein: CASSSGTGQETQYF.

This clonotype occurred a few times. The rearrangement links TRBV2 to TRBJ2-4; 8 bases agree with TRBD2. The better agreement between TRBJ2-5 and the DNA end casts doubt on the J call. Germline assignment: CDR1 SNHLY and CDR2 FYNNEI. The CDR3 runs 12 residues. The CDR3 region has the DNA TGTGCCAGCGGGGGACTAGACGGGACCCAGTACTTC. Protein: CASGGLDGTQYF.

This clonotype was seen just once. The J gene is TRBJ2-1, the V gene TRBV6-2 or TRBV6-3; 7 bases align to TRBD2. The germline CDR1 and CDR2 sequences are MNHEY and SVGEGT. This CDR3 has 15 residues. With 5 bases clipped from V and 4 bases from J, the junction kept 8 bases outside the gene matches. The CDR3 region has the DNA TGTGCCAGCAGTCGCACTAGCGTGTATTACAATGAGCAGTTCTTC. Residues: CASSRTSVYYNEQFF.

The CDR3 DNA reads TGTGCCAGCAGCTACGGGCGGGGCGGGCAGCCCCAGCATTTT. Protein: CASSYGRGGQPQHF. The V gene is TRBV6-5, the J gene TRBJ1-5; D might be TRBD1 (5 bases). CDR3 size: 14 residues. Trimming left V 6 bases short and J 7 bases short, with 16 bases between. CDR1 is MNHEY and CDR2 is SVGAGI in the germline V gene.

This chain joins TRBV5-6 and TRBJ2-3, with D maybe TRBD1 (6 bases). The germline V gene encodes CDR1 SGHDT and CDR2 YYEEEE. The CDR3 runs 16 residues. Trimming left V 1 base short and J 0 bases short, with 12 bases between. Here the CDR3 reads CASSLLVTGSTDTQYF. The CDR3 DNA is TGTGCCAGCAGCTTGTTAGTAACAGGGAGCACAGATACGCAGTATTTT.

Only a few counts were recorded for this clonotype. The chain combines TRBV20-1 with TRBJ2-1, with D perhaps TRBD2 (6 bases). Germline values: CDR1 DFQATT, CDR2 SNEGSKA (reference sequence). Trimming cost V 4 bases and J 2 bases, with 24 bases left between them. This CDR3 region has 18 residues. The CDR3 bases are TGCAGTGCTACCTCCTACCCCGCGGGGCGGACGACCTACAATGAGCAGTTCTTC. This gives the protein CSATSYPAGRTTYNEQFF.

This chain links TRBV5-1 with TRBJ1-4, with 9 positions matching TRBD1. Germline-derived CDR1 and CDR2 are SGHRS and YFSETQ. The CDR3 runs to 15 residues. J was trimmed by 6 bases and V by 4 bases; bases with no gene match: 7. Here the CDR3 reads CASSRGGTGYEKLFF. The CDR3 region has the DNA TGCGCCAGCAGCCGGGGCGGGACAGGGTATGAAAAACTGTTTTTT.